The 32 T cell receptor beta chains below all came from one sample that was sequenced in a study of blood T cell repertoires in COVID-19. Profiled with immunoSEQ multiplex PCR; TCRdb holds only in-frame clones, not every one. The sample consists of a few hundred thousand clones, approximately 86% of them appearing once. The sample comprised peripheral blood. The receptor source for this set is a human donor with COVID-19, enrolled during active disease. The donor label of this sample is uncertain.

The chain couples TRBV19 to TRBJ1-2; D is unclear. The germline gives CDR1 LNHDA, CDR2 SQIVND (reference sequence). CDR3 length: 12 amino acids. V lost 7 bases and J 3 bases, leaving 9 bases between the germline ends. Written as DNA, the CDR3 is TGTGCCAGTACGGGGAACCACTATGGCTACACCTTC. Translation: CASTGNHYGYTF.

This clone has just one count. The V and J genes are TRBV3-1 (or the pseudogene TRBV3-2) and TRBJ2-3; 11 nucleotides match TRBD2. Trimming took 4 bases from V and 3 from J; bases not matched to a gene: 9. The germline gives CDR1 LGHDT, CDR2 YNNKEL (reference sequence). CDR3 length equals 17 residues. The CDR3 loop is CASSPGLAGGLTDTQYF. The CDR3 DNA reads TGTGCCAGCAGCCCTGGGCTAGCGGGAGGACTGACAGATACGCAGTATTTT.

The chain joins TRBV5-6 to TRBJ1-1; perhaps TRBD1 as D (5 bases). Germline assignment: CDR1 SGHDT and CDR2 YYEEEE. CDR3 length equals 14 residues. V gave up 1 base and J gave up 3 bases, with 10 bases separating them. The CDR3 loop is CASSLLGGYTEAFF. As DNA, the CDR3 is TGTGCCAGCAGCTTGCTTGGGGGGTACACTGAAGCTTTCTTT. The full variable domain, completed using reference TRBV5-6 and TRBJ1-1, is DAGVTQSPTHLIKTRGQQVTLRCSPKSGHDTVSWYQQALGQGPQFIFQYYEEEERQRGNFPDRFSGHQFPNYSSELNVNALLLGDSALYLCASSLLGGYTEAFFGQGTRLTVV.

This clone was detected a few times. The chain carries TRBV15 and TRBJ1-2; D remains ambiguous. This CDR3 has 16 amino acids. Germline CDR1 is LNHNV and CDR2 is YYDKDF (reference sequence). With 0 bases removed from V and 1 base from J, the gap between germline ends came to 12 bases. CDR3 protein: CATSRDWSVNNYGYTF. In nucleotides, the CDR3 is TGTGCCACCAGCAGAGATTGGTCAGTAAATAACTATGGCTACACCTTC.

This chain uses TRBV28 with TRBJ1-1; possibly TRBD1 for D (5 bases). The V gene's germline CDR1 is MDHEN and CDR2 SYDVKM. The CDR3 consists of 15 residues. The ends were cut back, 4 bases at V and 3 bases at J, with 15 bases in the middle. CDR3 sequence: CASSSGGGRDTEAFF. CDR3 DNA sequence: TGTGCCAGCAGTTCGGGGGGTGGACGGGACACTGAAGCTTTCTTT.

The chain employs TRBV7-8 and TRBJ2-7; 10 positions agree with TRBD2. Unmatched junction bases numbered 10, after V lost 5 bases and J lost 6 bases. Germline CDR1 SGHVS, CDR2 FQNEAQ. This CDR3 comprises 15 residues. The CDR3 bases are TGTGCCAGCAGCCCCGGGCGTACTAGCGGGACCGAGCAGTACTTC. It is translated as CASSPGRTSGTEQYF. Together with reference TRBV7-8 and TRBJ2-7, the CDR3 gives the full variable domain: GAGVSQSPRYKVAKRGQDVALRCDPISGHVSLFWYQQALGQGPEFLTYFQNEAQLDKSGLPSDRFFAERPEGSVSTLKIQRTQQEDSAVYLCASSPGRTSGTEQYFGPGTRLTVT.

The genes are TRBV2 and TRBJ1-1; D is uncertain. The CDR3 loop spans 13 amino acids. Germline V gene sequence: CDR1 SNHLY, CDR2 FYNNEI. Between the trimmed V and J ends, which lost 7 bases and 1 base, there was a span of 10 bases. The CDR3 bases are TGTGCCAGCACTTCTCGGGGGAACACTGAAGCTTTCTTT. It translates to CASTSRGNTEAFF.

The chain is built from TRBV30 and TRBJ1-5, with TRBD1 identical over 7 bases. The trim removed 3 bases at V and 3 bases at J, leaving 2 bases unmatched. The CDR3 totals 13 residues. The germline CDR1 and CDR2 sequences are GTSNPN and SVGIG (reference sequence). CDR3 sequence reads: CAWRQGFNQPQHF. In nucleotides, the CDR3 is TGTGCCTGGAGACAGGGGTTCAATCAGCCCCAGCATTTT.

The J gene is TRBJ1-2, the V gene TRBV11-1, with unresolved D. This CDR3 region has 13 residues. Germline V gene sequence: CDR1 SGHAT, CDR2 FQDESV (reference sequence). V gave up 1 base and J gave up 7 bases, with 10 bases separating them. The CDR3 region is CASSLERWAGYTF. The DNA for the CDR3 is TGTGCCAGCAGCTTAGAAAGGTGGGCTGGCTACACCTTC.

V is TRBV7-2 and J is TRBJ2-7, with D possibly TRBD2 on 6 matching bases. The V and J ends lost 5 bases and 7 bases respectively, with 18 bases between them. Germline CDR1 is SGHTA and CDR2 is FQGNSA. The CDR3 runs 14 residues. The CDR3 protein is CASSPGLQRPEQYF. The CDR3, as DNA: TGTGCCAGCAGCCCGGGACTCCAACGACCGGAGCAGTACTTC.

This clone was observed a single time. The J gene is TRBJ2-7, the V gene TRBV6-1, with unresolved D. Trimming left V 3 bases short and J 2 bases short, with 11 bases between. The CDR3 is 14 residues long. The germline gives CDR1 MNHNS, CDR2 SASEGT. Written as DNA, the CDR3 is TGTGCCAGCAGTGATAACAGCCGCACCTACGAGCAGTACTTC. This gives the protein CASSDNSRTYEQYF.

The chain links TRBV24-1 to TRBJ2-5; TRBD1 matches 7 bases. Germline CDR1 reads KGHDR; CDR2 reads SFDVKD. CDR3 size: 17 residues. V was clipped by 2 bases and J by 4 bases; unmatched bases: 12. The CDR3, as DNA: TGTGCCACCAGTGATTCGCACCGCCGGGACAGTAGAGAGACCCAGTACTTC. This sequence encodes CATSDSHRRDSRETQYF.

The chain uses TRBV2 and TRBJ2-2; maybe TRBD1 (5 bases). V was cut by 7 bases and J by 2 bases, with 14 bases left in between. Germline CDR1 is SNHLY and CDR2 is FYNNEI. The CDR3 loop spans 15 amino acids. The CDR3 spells CASKGVGYNTGELFF. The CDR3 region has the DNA TGTGCCAGCAAAGGGGTTGGCTATAACACCGGGGAGCTGTTTTTT.

The CDR3 reads CASSIELAELTF. As DNA, the CDR3 is TGTGCCAGTAGTATAGAACTTGCGGAGCTCACCTTC. The V gene is TRBV19, the J gene TRBJ1-2; unclear D gene. The CDR3 has 12 residues. Germline loops: CDR1 LNHDA, CDR2 SQIVND (reference sequence). The germline V and J ends were trimmed by 0 bases and 13 bases, with 12 bases remaining between them.

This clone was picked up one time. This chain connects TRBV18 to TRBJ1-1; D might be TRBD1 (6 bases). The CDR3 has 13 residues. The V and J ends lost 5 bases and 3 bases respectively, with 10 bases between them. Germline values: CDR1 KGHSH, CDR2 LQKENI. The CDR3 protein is CASSSTGYTEAFF. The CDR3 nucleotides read TGTGCCAGCTCATCGACAGGATACACTGAAGCTTTCTTT.

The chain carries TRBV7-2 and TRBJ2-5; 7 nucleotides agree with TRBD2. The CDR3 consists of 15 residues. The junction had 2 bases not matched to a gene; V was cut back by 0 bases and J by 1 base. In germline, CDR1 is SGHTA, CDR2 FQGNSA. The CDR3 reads CASSLAGGRQETQYF. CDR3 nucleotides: TGTGCCAGCAGCTTAGCGGGAGGGCGCCAAGAGACCCAGTACTTC.

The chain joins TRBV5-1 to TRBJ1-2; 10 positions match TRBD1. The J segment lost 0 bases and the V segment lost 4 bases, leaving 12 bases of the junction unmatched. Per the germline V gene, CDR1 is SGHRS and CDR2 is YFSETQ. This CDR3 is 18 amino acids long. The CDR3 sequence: CASSEPGQGYGANYGYTF. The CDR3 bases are TGCGCCAGCAGCGAACCGGGACAGGGGTATGGTGCTAACTATGGCTACACCTTC.

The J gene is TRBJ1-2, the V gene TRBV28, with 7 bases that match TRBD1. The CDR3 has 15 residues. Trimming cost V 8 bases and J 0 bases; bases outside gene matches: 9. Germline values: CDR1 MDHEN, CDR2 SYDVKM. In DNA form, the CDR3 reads TGTGCCAGCCATGGACAGGCGATTGCTAACTATGGCTACACCTTC. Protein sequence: CASHGQAIANYGYTF.

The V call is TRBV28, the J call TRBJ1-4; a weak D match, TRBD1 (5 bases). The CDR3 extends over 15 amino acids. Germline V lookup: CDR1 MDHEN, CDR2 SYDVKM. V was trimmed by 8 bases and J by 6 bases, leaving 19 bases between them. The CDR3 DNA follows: TGTGCCAGCTGTAGTGGGGCAGCCGAATATGAAAAACTGTTTTTT. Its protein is CASCSGAAEYEKLFF.

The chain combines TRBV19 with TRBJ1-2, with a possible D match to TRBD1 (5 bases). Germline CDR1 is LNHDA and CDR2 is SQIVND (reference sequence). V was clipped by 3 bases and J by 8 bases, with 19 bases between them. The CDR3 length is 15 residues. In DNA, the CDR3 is TGTGCCAGTAGTATCGGGCAGGGAAGACAAGGCGGCTACACCTTC. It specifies CASSIGQGRQGGYTF.

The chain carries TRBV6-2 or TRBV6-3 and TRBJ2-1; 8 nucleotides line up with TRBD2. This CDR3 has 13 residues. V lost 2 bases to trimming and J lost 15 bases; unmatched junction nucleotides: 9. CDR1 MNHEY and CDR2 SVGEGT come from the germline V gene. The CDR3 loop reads CASSYPPGGRGFF. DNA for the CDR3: TGTGCCAGCAGTTACCCACCGGGGGGGAGGGGGTTCTTC.

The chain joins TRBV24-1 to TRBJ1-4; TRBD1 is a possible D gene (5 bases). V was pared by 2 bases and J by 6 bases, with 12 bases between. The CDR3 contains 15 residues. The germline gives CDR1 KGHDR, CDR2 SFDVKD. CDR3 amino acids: CATSDSRRADEKLFF. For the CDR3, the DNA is TGTGCCACCAGTGATTCTCGCAGGGCAGATGAAAAACTGTTTTTT.

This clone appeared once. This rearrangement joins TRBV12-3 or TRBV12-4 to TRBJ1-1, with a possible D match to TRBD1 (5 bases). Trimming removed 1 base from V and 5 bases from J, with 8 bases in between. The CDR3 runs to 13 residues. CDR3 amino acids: CASSLERGTEAFF. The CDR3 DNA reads TGTGCCAGCAGTTTAGAACGGGGGACTGAAGCTTTCTTT.

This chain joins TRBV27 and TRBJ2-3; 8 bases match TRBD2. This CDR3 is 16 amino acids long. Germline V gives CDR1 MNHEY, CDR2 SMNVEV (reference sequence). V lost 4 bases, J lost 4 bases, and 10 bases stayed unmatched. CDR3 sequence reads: CASSSQREIWSDTQYF. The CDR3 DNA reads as TGTGCCAGCAGTTCACAGCGGGAGATTTGGTCAGATACGCAGTATTTT.

The DNA of the CDR3 is TGTGCCTGGAGCCCTCCGGGACTAGCGGGAGAGGAATCTGAGCAGTTCTTC. The encoded protein is CAWSPPGLAGEESEQFF. V usage is TRBV30 and J usage is TRBJ2-1; 14 bases match TRBD2. The CDR3 contains 17 residues. V shed 3 bases, J shed 9 bases, and the junction held 13 bases outside the gene matches. Germline CDR1 GTSNPN, CDR2 SVGIG (reference sequence).

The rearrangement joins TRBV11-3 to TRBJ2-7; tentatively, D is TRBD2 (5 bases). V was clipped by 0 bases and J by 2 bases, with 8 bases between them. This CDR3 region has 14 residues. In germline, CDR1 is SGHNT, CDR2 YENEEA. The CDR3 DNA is TGTGCCAGCAGCTTAGACCCGGGGACCTACGAGCAGTACTTC. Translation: CASSLDPGTYEQYF.

This CDR3 reads CASSQDRAGLGEKLFF. CDR3 nucleotide sequence: TGCGCCAGCAGCCAAGATCGGGCAGGGCTGGGTGAAAAACTGTTTTTT. The chain joins TRBV4-1 to TRBJ1-4; TRBD1 is a possible D gene (5 bases). The length of the CDR3 is 16 residues. V dropped 0 bases and J dropped 7 bases, with 15 bases sitting between them. The germline V gene has CDR1 MGHRA and CDR2 YSYEKL.

The CDR3 DNA reads TGTGCCAGTAGTTCAGATGGAAACACCATATATTTT. Residues: CASSSDGNTIYF. The chain employs TRBV19 and TRBJ1-3; D remains ambiguous. CDR1 is LNHDA and CDR2 is SQIVND in the germline V gene (reference sequence). The CDR3 runs 12 residues. V lost 5 bases and J lost 3, with 5 bases in between.

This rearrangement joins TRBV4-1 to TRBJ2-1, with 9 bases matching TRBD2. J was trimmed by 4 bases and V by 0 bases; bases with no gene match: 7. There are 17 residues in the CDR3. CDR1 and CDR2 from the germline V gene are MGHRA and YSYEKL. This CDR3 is CASSQDKGTSIYNEQFF. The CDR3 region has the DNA TGCGCCAGCAGCCAAGATAAGGGGACTAGCATTTACAATGAGCAGTTCTTC.

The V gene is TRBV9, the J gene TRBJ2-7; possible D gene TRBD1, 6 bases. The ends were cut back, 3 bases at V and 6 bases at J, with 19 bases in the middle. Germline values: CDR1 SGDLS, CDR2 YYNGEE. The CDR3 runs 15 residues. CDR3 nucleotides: TGTGCCAGCAGCGCAGGGGCAGGGGATGAGGGCGAGCAGTACTTC. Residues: CASSAGAGDEGEQYF.

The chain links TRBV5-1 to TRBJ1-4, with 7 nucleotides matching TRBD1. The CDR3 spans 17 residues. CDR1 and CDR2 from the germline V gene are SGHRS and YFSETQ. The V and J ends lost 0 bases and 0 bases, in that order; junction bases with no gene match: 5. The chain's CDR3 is CASSLGGTVATNEKLFF. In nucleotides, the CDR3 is TGCGCCAGCAGCTTGGGGGGGACAGTCGCAACTAATGAAAAACTGTTTTTT.

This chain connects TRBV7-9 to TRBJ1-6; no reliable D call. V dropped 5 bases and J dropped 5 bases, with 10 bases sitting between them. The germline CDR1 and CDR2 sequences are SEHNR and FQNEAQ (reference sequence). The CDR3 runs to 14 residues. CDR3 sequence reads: CASSPSGDNSPLHF. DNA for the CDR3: TGTGCCAGCAGCCCCAGCGGAGATAATTCACCCCTCCACTTT.